This passage covers 5 T cell receptor beta chains from one sample sequenced in a study of blood T cell repertoires in COVID-19. Profiling relied on immunoSEQ multiplex PCR, and the TCRdb table lists in-frame clones only, not all of them. The sample lists about 230,000 clones, under 85% occurring once. The sequenced material came from peripheral blood. The receptors come from a woman aged 25 to 39 with COVID-19, enrolled during active disease.

The J gene is TRBJ2-7, the V gene TRBV6-5; maybe TRBD2 (6 bases). Trimming removed 7 bases from V and 1 base from J, with 17 bases in between. Germline CDR1 and CDR2: MNHEY and SVGAGI. CDR3 length equals 15 residues. The CDR3 coding sequence is TGTGCCAGCATGGCAGGAGGGACTTCGTCCTACGAGCAGTACTTC. Translation gives CASMAGGTSSYEQYF.

The V gene is TRBV28, the J gene TRBJ2-2; TRBD2 aligns across 7 bases. Germline-derived CDR1 and CDR2 are MDHEN and SYDVKM. The CDR3 is 16 residues long. J was trimmed by 4 bases and V by 6 bases; bases with no gene match: 11. CDR3 nucleotide sequence: TGTGCCAGCAGGCTGGGCGGGGGACCGGCCACCGGGGAGCTGTTTTTT. It encodes CASRLGGGPATGELFF. Based on the CDR3 plus reference TRBV28 and TRBJ2-2, the full variable domain is DVKVTQSSRYLVKRTGEKVFLECVQDMDHENMFWYRQDPGLGLRLIYFSYDVKMKEKGDIPEGYSVSREKKERFSLILESASTNQTSMYLCASRLGGGPATGELFFGEGSRLTVL.

J is TRBJ2-7 and V is TRBV12-2; the table's D call, TRBD1, was not checked against the DNA. TRBV12-2 represents a pseudogene. This CDR3 spans 16 amino acids. The CDR3 DNA is TGTGCAAGTCGCTTAGCGGCCCAGGCGAAGTTCTACGAGCAGTACTTC. Amino acids: CASRLAAQAKFYEQYF.

The J gene is TRBJ1-2, the V gene TRBV12-3 or TRBV12-4, with 7 bases fitting TRBD1. The CDR3 runs to 13 residues. Germline trimming cut 6 bases from V and 3 bases from J; bases unmatched to any gene: 4. The CDR3 here is CASSLGGDYGYTF. CDR3 bases: TGTGCCAGCAGCCTAGGGGGCGACTATGGCTACACCTTC.

This chain joins TRBV2 and TRBJ1-1; 8 bases agree with TRBD1. Germline V gene data show CDR1 as SNHLY and CDR2 as FYNNEI. J lost 7 bases, V lost 3 bases, and 7 bases had no gene match. This CDR3 is 14 amino acids long. CDR3 nucleotides: TGTGCCAGCAGTGACGGGCAGGGGGCCGGTGAAGCTTTCTTT. Translating it yields CASSDGQGAGEAFF.